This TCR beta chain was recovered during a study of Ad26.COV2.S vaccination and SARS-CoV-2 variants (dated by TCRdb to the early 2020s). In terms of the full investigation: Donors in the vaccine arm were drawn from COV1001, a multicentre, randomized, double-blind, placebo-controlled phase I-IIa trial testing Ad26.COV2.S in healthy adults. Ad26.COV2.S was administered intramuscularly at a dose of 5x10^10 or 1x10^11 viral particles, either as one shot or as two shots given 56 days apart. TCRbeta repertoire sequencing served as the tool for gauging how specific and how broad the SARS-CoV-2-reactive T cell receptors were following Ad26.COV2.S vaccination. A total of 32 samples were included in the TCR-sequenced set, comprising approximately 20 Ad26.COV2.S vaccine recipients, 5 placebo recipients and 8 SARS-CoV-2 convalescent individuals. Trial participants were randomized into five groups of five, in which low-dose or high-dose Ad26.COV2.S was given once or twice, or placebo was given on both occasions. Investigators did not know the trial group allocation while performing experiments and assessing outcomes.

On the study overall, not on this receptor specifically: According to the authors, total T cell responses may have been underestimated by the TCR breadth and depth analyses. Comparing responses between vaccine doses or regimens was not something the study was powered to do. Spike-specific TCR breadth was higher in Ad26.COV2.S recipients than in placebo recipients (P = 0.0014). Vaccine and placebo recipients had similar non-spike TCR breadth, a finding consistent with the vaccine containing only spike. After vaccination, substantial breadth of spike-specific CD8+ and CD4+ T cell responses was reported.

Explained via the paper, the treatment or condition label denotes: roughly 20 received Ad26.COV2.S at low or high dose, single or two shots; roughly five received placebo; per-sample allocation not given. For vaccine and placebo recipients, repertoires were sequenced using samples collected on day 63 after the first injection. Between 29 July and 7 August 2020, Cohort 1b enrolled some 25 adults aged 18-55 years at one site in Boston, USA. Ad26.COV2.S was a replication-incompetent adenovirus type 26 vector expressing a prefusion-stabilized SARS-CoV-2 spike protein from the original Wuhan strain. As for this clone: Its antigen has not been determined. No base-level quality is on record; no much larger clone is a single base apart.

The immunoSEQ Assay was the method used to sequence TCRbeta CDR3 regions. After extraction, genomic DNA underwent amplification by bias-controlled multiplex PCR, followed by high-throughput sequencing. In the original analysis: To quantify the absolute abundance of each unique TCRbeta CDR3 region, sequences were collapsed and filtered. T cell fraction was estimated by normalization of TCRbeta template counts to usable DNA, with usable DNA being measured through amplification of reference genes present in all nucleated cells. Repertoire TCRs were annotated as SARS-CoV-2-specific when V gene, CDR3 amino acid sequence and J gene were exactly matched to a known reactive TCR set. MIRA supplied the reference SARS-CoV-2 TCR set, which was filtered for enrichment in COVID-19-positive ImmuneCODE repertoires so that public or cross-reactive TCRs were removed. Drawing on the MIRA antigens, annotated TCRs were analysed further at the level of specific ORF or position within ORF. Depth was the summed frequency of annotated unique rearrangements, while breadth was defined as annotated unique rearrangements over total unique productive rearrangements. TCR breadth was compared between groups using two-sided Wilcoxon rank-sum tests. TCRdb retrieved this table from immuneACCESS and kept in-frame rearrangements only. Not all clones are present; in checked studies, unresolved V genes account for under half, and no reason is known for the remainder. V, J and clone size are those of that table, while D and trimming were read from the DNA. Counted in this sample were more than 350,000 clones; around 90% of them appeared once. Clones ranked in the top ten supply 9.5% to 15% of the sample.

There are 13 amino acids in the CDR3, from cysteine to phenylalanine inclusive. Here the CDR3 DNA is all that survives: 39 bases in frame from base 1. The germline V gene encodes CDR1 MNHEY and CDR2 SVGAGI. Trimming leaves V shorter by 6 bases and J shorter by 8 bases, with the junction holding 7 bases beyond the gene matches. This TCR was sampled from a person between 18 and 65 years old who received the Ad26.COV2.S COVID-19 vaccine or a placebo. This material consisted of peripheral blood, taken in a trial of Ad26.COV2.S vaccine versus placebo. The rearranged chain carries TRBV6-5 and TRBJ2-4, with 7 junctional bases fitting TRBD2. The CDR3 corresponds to CASSRGDWDIQYF. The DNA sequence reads TGTGCCAGCAGCCGGGGGGATTGGGACATTCAGTACTTC.